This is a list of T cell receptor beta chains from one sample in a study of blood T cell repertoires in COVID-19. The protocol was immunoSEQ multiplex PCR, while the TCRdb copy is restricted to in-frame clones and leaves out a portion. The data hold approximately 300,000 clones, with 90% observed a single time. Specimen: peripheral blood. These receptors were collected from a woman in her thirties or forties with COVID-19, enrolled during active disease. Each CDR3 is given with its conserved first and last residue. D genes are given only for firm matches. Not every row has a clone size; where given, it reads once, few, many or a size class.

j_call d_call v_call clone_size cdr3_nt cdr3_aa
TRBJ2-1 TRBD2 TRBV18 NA TGTGCCAGCTCACCACCGGGACTAGCTAGTAATGAGCAGTTCTTC CASSPPGLASNEQFF
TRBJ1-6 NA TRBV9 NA TGTGCCAGCAGCTCCGGGATACGGAATTCACCCCTCCACTTT CASSSGIRNSPLHF
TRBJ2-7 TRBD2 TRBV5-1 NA TGCGCCAGCAGCCAGACTAGCGGGAGACCCGACGAGCAGTACTTC CASSQTSGRPDEQYF
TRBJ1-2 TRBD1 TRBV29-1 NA TGCAGCGTTGGAGCTCGGGACAGCTCCCGGGGCTACACCTTC CSVGARDSSRGYTF
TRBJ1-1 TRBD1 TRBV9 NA TGTGCCAGCAGCGTAGGGGACAGGGCTGGGACTGAAGCTTTCTTT CASSVGDRAGTEAFF
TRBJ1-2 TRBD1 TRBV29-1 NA TGCAGCGCTACTAATCGGCTACAGGGGGAGTGGTATGGCTACACCTTC CSATNRLQGEWYGYTF
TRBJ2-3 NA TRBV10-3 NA TGTGCCAGCGGACAGTTTTCTAGAGATACGCAGTATTTT CASGQFSRDTQYF
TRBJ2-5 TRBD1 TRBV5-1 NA TGCGCCAGCAGCCCGGGACAGAACCAAGAGACCCAGTACTTC CASSPGQNQETQYF
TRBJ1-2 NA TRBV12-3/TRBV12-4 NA TGTGCCAGCAGTACCGACAGCTATGGCTACACCTTC CASSTDSYGYTF
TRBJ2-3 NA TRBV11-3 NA TGTGCCAGCAGCTTAGGGGAGGCTAGCGCTGCTAGCACAGATACGCAGTATTTT CASSLGEASAASTDTQYF
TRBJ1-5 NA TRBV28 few TGTGCCAGCAGAGCCCCGCAGGGGTATAGCAATCAGCCCCAGCATTTT CASRAPQGYSNQPQHF
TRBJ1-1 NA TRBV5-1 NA TGCGCCAGCAGACCTAGGGGGACGGGGGAAGCTTTCTTT CASRPRGTGEAFF
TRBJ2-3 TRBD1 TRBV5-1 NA TGCGCCAGCAGCCCCGGGACAGTTAGCACAGATACGCAGTATTTT CASSPGTVSTDTQYF
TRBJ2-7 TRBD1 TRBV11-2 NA TGTGCCAGCAGCTCCGGACAGGGGGCTCGAGAGCAGTACTTC CASSSGQGAREQYF
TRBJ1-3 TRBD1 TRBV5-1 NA TGCGCCAGCAGCTTGGCCCGGGACAGGGTCGGCGGAAACACCATATATTTT CASSLARDRVGGNTIYF
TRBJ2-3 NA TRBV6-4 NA TGTGCCAGCAGCCTTGAGGAGGGGAGCACAGATACGCAGTATTTT CASSLEEGSTDTQYF